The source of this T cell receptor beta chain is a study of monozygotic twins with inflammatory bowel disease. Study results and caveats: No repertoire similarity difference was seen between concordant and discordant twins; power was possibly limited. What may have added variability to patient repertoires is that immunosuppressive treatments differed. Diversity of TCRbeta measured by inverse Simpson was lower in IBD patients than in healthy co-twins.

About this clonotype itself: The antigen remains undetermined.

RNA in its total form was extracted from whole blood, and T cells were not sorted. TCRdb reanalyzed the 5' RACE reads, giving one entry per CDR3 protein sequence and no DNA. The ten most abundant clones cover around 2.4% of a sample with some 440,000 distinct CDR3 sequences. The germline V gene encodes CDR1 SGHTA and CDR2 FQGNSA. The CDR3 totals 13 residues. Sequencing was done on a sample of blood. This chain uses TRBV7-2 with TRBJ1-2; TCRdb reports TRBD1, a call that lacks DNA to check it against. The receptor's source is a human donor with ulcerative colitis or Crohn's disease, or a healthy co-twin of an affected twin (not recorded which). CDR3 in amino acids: CASSLGTDQGYTF.